One sample yielded the 10 T cell receptor beta chains listed below, sequenced in a study of Tregs in tolerant kidney transplant recipients. Data came from immunoSEQ multiplex PCR; TCRdb stores just in-frame clones and leaves some out. The sample contains about 44,000 clones, less than 97% of which appear only once. What these receptors recognize is not known. Specimen: Tregs from blood cultured with allogeneic cells. These receptors originate from a human donor in good health.

V gene TRBV11-3 combines with J gene TRBJ2-7; the D gene is possibly TRBD1 (6 bases). Trimming cost V 4 bases and J 2 bases, with 15 bases left between them. In germline, CDR1 is SGHNT, CDR2 YENEEA. This CDR3 has 15 amino acids. The CDR3 DNA sequence: TGTGCCAGCAGCTACCGGGACACATACCCCTACGAGCAGTACTTC. Translated: CASSYRDTYPYEQYF.

This chain links TRBV9 with TRBJ1-4; 11 bases align to TRBD1. Losses at the gene ends were 4 bases for V and 2 bases for J; bases not matched to a gene: 7. CDR1 is SGDLS and CDR2 is YYNGEE in the germline V gene. This CDR3 is 17 amino acids long. The chain's CDR3 is CASSFRGTGGTNEKLFF. Written as DNA, the CDR3 is TGTGCCAGCAGCTTTAGAGGGACAGGGGGGACTAATGAAAAACTGTTTTTT.

V usage is TRBV25-1 and J usage is TRBJ2-4; possible D gene TRBD1, 6 bases. V was clipped by 3 bases and J by 16 bases, with 16 bases between them. The CDR3 runs 12 residues. Germline V gene data show CDR1 as MGHDK and CDR2 as SYGVNS. The CDR3 spells CASSEGHLQTYF. The CDR3 bases are TGTGCCAGCAGTGAGGGACATCTCCAGACCTACTTC. The variable domain in full, completed from reference TRBV25-1 and TRBJ2-4, reads EADIYQTPRYLVIGTGKKITLECSQTMGHDKMYWYQQDPGMELHLIHYSYGVNSTEKGDLSSESTVSRIRTEHFPLTLESARPSHTSQYLCASSEGHLQTYFGAGTRLSVL.

V gene TRBV7-8 combines with J gene TRBJ1-2; 7 bases fit TRBD1. V trimming: 1 base; J trimming: 2 bases; junction bases outside the gene matches: 4. This CDR3 comprises 15 residues. The germline gives CDR1 SGHVS, CDR2 FQNEAQ. The CDR3 sequence is CASSLVPTGNYGYTF. CDR3 nucleotide sequence: TGTGCCAGCAGCTTAGTCCCGACAGGGAACTATGGCTACACCTTC.

This chain joins TRBV7-9 and TRBJ2-4; 7 bases are shared with TRBD2. The CDR3 runs 12 residues. Losses at the gene ends were 4 bases for V and 9 bases for J; bases not matched to a gene: 3. Germline CDR1 SEHNR, CDR2 FQNEAQ (reference sequence). Written as DNA, the CDR3 is TGTGCCAGCAGCTCGACGGGAGGCATTCAGTACTTC. Its translation is CASSSTGGIQYF. Full variable domain (outside the CDR3, taken from reference TRBV7-9 and TRBJ2-4): DTGVSQNPRHKITKRGQNVTFRCDPISEHNRLYWYRQTLGQGPEFLTYFQNEAQLEKSRLLSDRFSAERPKGSFSTLEIQRTEQGDSAMYLCASSSTGGIQYFGAGTRLSVL.

J is TRBJ2-2 and V is TRBV5-6; a possible D gene is TRBD2 (5 bases). Germline V gene data show CDR1 as SGHDT and CDR2 as YYEEEE. This CDR3 region has 15 residues. V lost 6 bases and J lost 1, with 13 bases in between. The DNA of the CDR3 is TGTGCCAGCACCTTAATGGCGGGGAACACCGGGGAGCTGTTTTTT. Residues: CASTLMAGNTGELFF.

This chain links TRBV6-5 with TRBJ1-3; D ambiguous. CDR1 MNHEY and CDR2 SVGAGI come from the germline V gene. This CDR3 has 13 residues. The CDR3 region has the DNA TGTGCAGTTAGACGGCTCTCTGGAAACACCATATATTTT. Protein sequence: CAVRRLSGNTIYF.

This clone showed up just once. This chain links TRBV19 with TRBJ1-2; D gene ambiguous. Germline V gives CDR1 LNHDA, CDR2 SQIVND (reference sequence). The CDR3 is 13 amino acids. The germline V and J ends were trimmed by 7 bases and 4 bases, with 13 bases remaining between them. CDR3 sequence (DNA): TGTGCCAGTAATCGAGAGGCGGGCTATGGCTACACCTTC. Its translation is CASNREAGYGYTF.

The chain carries TRBV2 and TRBJ2-5; D unresolved. Germline CDR1 reads SNHLY; CDR2 reads FYNNEI. V lost 2 bases and J 5 bases, leaving 6 bases between the germline ends. This CDR3 spans 12 amino acids. The CDR3, as DNA: TGTGCCAGCAGTGAAAGGGTTGAGACCCAGTACTTC. Its protein is CASSERVETQYF. Supplemented by reference TRBV2 and TRBJ2-5, the full variable domain reads EPEVTQTPSHQVTQMGQEVILRCVPISNHLYFYWYRQILGQKVEFLVSFYNNEISEKSEIFDDQFSVERPDGSNFTLKIRSTKLEDSAMYFCASSERVETQYFGPGTRLLVL.

V is TRBV30 and J is TRBJ2-7; TRBD1 is a possible D gene (6 bases). Germline loops: CDR1 GTSNPN, CDR2 SVGIG (reference sequence). The CDR3 totals 14 residues. V gave up 0 bases and J gave up 3 bases, with 12 bases separating them. The CDR3 coding sequence is TGTGCCTGGAGTGTAGGGACACCGGGCTACGAGCAGTACTTC. This codes for CAWSVGTPGYEQYF.